The clone carrying this TCR beta chain came up many times. The target antigen is unknown. This entry belongs to a study of regulatory T cells in long-lasting Graves disease. Germline V gene data show CDR1 as ENHRY and CDR2 as SYGVKD. After removal of 6 bases from V and 3 bases from J, the junction contained 4 bases not matched to a gene. There are 14 residues in the CDR3. HTBI primers from iRepertoire and Arm-PCR of CDR3 regions yielded the TCR beta libraries. TCRdb reprocessed the multiplex PCR reads with MiXCR, giving one entry per CDR3 protein. The profile covers 700,000 or so distinct CDR3 sequences, with 30% appearing a single time and about two fifths taken by the ten largest. Overall study results and limits: Blood alone, not thyroid tissue, was studied. Lower TCR diversity characterized persistent Graves' patients relative to newly diagnosed patients. Repertoires from persistent disease leaned toward TRBV28, TRBJ1-2 and TRBJ2-5.

Noted time point: persistent/refractory GD, antithyroid drugs over 5 years with positive TRAb. PBMC RNA served as the TCR library source. From each patient, roughly 9 milliliters of peripheral blood was drawn and collected into an EDTA anticoagulant tube. The TCR was taken from a female donor with Graves disease. This chain joins TRBV10-3 and TRBJ1-2, with 10 bases identical to TRBD1. The specimen comprised peripheral blood mononuclear cells (PBMCs), sampled when the disease was refractory, from a patient treated with antithyroid drugs. CDR3 sequence reads: CAIRGTGDYYGYTF. The CDR3 region has the DNA TGTGCCATCAGGGGGACAGGGGATTACTATGGCTACACCTTC.